These T cell receptor beta chains were read from a single sample in a study of regulatory T cells in long-lasting Graves disease. TCRdb re-derived calls from the multiplex PCR reads in MiXCR, one entry per CDR3 protein. The sample has roughly 300,000 distinct CDR3 sequences, roughly a fifth seen once; the top ten hold roughly 56%. This material consisted of peripheral blood mononuclear cells (PBMCs), taken when the disease was refractory, from a patient treated with antithyroid drugs. All receptors come from a female donor with Graves disease. The CDR3 runs from the conserved cysteine through the conserved F or W. The order of the fields is V gene, clone size, J gene, CDR3 length, D gene, CDR3 protein, CDR3 DNA. D genes are given only for firm matches. For some rows the clone size is stated as once, few or many, or as a class when expanded; others skip it.

V gene: TRBV25-1
clone size: many
J gene: TRBJ2-7
CDR3 length: 13
D gene: -
CDR3 protein: CASSVGGGYEQYF
CDR3 DNA: TGTGCCAGCAGTGTGGGTGGAGGCTACGAGCAGTACTTC

V gene: TRBV10-3
clone size: many
J gene: TRBJ2-5
CDR3 length: 13
D gene: -
CDR3 protein: CAISESGGETQYF
CDR3 DNA: TGTGCCATCAGTGAGTCGGGGGGAGAGACCCAGTACTTC

V gene: TRBV20-1
clone size: few
J gene: TRBJ2-7
CDR3 length: 16
D gene: TRBD2
CDR3 protein: CSALAGTSGQAYEQYF
CDR3 DNA: TGCAGTGCTTTAGCTGGGACTAGCGGGCAAGCCTACGAGCAGTACTTC

V gene: TRBV27
clone size: many
J gene: TRBJ1-1
CDR3 length: 15
D gene: -
CDR3 protein: CASSLSAGSNTEAFF
CDR3 DNA: TGTGCCAGCAGTTTATCCGCAGGGTCGAATACTGAAGCTTTCTTT

V gene: TRBV28
clone size: -
J gene: TRBJ1-2
CDR3 length: 14
D gene: -
CDR3 protein: CASSYGRLNYGYTF
CDR3 DNA: TGTGCCAGCAGTTACGGGCGCCTTAACTATGGCTACACCTTC

V gene: TRBV7-2
clone size: many
J gene: TRBJ1-1
CDR3 length: 15
D gene: TRBD1
CDR3 protein: CASSLGRGRWTEAFF
CDR3 DNA: TGTGCCAGCAGCTTAGGTAGGGGGCGGTGGACTGAAGCTTTCTTT

V gene: TRBV4-2
clone size: -
J gene: TRBJ2-7
CDR3 length: 18
D gene: -
CDR3 protein: CASSPEADVFDKGHEQYF
CDR3 DNA: TGTGCCAGCAGCCCGGAGGCAGACGTCTTTGATAAAGGGCACGAGCAGTACTTC

V gene: TRBV19
clone size: few
J gene: TRBJ1-5
CDR3 length: 16
D gene: -
CDR3 protein: CASSALTVYSNQPQHF
CDR3 DNA: TGTGCCAGTAGTGCCCTGACAGTATATAGCAATCAGCCCCAGCATTTT

V gene: TRBV7-9
clone size: -
J gene: TRBJ2-6
CDR3 length: 17
D gene: -
CDR3 protein: CASSSPGGGSGANVLTF
CDR3 DNA: TGTGCCAGCAGCTCCCCAGGTGGGGGCTCTGGGGCCAACGTCCTGACTTTC

V gene: TRBV11-2
clone size: -
J gene: TRBJ2-2
CDR3 length: 16
D gene: TRBD1
CDR3 protein: CASSWGTDSPWGELFF
CDR3 DNA: TGTGCCAGCAGCTGGGGGACAGATTCCCCCTGGGGGGAGCTGTTTTTT

V gene: TRBV6-5
clone size: -
J gene: TRBJ2-3
CDR3 length: 15
D gene: -
CDR3 protein: CASSYSIVRTDTQYF
CDR3 DNA: TGTGCCAGCAGTTACTCCATAGTGCGCACAGATACGCAGTATTTT

V gene: TRBV7-2
clone size: -
J gene: TRBJ2-5
CDR3 length: 16
D gene: TRBD1
CDR3 protein: CASSEPHRGPGETQYF
CDR3 DNA: TGTGCCAGCAGTGAGCCCCACAGGGGGCCGGGGGAGACCCAGTACTTC

V gene: TRBV2
clone size: many
J gene: TRBJ2-5
CDR3 length: 13
D gene: -
CDR3 protein: CASSEVQQETQYF
CDR3 DNA: TGTGCCAGCAGTGAGGTACAGCAAGAGACCCAGTACTTC